A selection of T cell receptor beta chains follows, all from one sample in a study of CD8 T cells in Susac syndrome. TCRdb processed the immunoSEQ multiplex PCR reads anew with MiXCR; each CDR3 protein has one entry. The data hold roughly 100,000 distinct CDR3 sequences, with 95% to 96% observed a single time. Sequencing was done on a sample of CD8+ T cells from PBMCs. These TCRs come from a human donor with Susac syndrome. CDR3s include the opening cysteine and the closing phenylalanine or tryptophan. D genes are given only for firm matches. Some rows mark clone size as missing; the rest say once, few, many or name a class of expanded clone.

CDR3: CASSLEGRLQYF
DNA: TGTGCCAGCAGCTTAGAGGGACGCCTACAGTACTTC
size: NA
V: TRBV7-9
length: 12
D: NA
J: TRBJ2-7

CDR3: CASSPPENTEAFF
DNA: TGTGCCAGCAGTCCCCCGGAGAACACTGAAGCTTTCTTT
size: NA
V: TRBV6-6
length: 13
D: NA
J: TRBJ1-1

CDR3: CASSDDPRTGGYNSPLHF
DNA: TGCGCCAGCAGCGATGACCCTCGGACAGGAGGGTATAATTCACCCCTCCACTTT
size: NA
V: TRBV5-1
length: 18
D: TRBD1
J: TRBJ1-6

CDR3: CATSIQGKQETQYF
DNA: TGTGCCACCAGCATCCAGGGGAAACAAGAGACCCAGTACTTC
size: NA
V: TRBV15
length: 14
D: NA
J: TRBJ2-5

CDR3: CASSPDGTSDYEQYF
DNA: TGTGCCAGCAGCCCCGACGGGACTAGCGACTACGAGCAGTACTTC
size: NA
V: TRBV7-9
length: 15
D: TRBD2
J: TRBJ2-7

CDR3: CAWSPGGTGLSYEQYF
DNA: TGTGCCTGGAGCCCTGGAGGGACAGGGCTCTCCTACGAGCAGTACTTC
size: NA
V: TRBV30
length: 16
D: TRBD1
J: TRBJ2-7

CDR3: CASSQGPQETQYF
DNA: TGTGCCAGCAGCCAAGGGCCGCAAGAGACCCAGTACTTC
size: NA
V: TRBV3-1
length: 13
D: NA
J: TRBJ2-5

CDR3: CASGNYGYTF
DNA: TGTGCCAGCGGCAACTATGGCTACACCTTC
size: NA
V: TRBV28
length: 10
D: NA
J: TRBJ1-2

CDR3: CSARDSRFGTGEPSYEQYF
DNA: TGCAGTGCTAGAGACTCCCGCTTTGGGACAGGGGAACCCTCCTACGAGCAGTACTTC
size: NA
V: TRBV20-1
length: 19
D: TRBD1
J: TRBJ2-7

CDR3: CASSLGTSGGVDTQYF
DNA: TGTGCCAGCAGCCTAGGGACTAGCGGGGGGGTAGATACGCAGTATTTT
size: NA
V: TRBV7-9
length: 16
D: TRBD2
J: TRBJ2-3

CDR3: CASRPSGGSTDTQYF
DNA: TGTGCCAGCAGACCCAGCGGGGGGAGCACAGATACGCAGTATTTT
size: NA
V: TRBV6-2/TRBV6-3
length: 15
D: TRBD2
J: TRBJ2-3

CDR3: CSASVGTGGTQYF
DNA: TGCAGTGCTAGTGTAGGGACTGGCGGGACCCAGTACTTC
size: NA
V: TRBV20-1
length: 13
D: NA
J: TRBJ2-5

CDR3: CSVEGSPRSTDTQYF
DNA: TGCAGCGTGGAAGGGAGCCCCCGTAGCACAGATACGCAGTATTTT
size: NA
V: TRBV29-1
length: 15
D: NA
J: TRBJ2-3

CDR3: CAISEGEGERAFF
DNA: TGTGCCATCAGTGAGGGAGAGGGAGAGCGGGCTTTCTTT
size: NA
V: TRBV10-3
length: 13
D: NA
J: TRBJ1-1

CDR3: CSVAGWGEGYTF
DNA: TGCAGCGTTGCTGGCTGGGGGGAAGGCTACACCTTC
size: NA
V: TRBV29-1
length: 12
D: NA
J: TRBJ1-2

CDR3: CASSSPETGLTDTQYF
DNA: TGTGCCAGCAGCTCCCCGGAGACGGGACTCACAGATACGCAGTATTTT
size: NA
V: TRBV7-8
length: 16
D: NA
J: TRBJ2-3

CDR3: CSALGGGQGPNEQFF
DNA: TGCAGCGCCCTAGGTGGTGGACAGGGGCCAAATGAGCAGTTCTTC
size: NA
V: TRBV29-1
length: 15
D: TRBD1
J: TRBJ2-1

CDR3: CASSPSGALTDTQYF
DNA: TGTGCCAGCAGTCCTAGCGGGGCCCTCACAGATACGCAGTATTTT
size: NA
V: TRBV28
length: 15
D: TRBD2
J: TRBJ2-3

CDR3: CASRAGRGAVYNEQFF
DNA: TGTGCCAGCAGGGCCGGCAGGGGCGCCGTCTACAATGAGCAGTTCTTC
size: NA
V: TRBV2
length: 16
D: NA
J: TRBJ2-1

CDR3: CSASGQTAFF
DNA: TGCAGTGCTAGCGGACAGACAGCTTTCTTT
size: NA
V: TRBV20-1
length: 10
D: NA
J: TRBJ1-1

CDR3: CSAVGGGYSNQPQHF
DNA: TGCAGTGCCGTCGGCGGGGGTTATAGCAATCAGCCCCAGCATTTT
size: NA
V: TRBV20-1
length: 15
D: NA
J: TRBJ1-5

CDR3: CSASRTGNGELFF
DNA: TGCAGTGCTAGTAGGACAGGAAACGGGGAGCTGTTTTTT
size: NA
V: TRBV20-1
length: 13
D: TRBD1
J: TRBJ2-2

CDR3: CSASWQEDSYEQYF
DNA: TGCAGTGCTAGTTGGCAGGAAGATTCCTACGAGCAGTACTTC
size: NA
V: TRBV20-1
length: 14
D: NA
J: TRBJ2-7

CDR3: CASSLRGNGETQYF
DNA: TGTGCCAGCAGCTTGAGGGGAAATGGGGAGACCCAGTACTTC
size: once
V: TRBV5-4
length: 14
D: NA
J: TRBJ2-5

CDR3: CSARDYGTPRTTDTQYF
DNA: TGCAGTGCTAGAGATTACGGCACTCCACGGACCACAGATACGCAGTATTTT
size: NA
V: TRBV20-1
length: 17
D: NA
J: TRBJ2-3

CDR3: CASSPTAGLSSYEQYF
DNA: TGTGCCAGCAGCCCGACCGCAGGGTTATCATCCTACGAGCAGTACTTC
size: NA
V: TRBV7-2
length: 16
D: NA
J: TRBJ2-7

CDR3: CASGRRQGGSNQPQHF
DNA: TGTGCCAGCGGACGAAGACAGGGGGGTAGCAATCAGCCCCAGCATTTT
size: NA
V: TRBV27
length: 16
D: TRBD1
J: TRBJ1-5

CDR3: CASSSGLREASF
DNA: TGTGCCAGCAGTTCGGGACTGCGTGAAGCTTCCTTT
size: NA
V: TRBV6-5
length: 12
D: NA
J: TRBJ1-1

CDR3: CASRKGEQPQHF
DNA: TGTGCCAGCAGAAAGGGGGAACAGCCCCAGCATTTT
size: NA
V: TRBV6-1
length: 12
D: NA
J: TRBJ1-5

CDR3: CASKSARWGNEQFF
DNA: TGTGCCAGTAAGTCGGCTAGGTGGGGCAATGAGCAGTTCTTC
size: few
V: TRBV19
length: 14
D: NA
J: TRBJ2-1

CDR3: CASSHVETQYF
DNA: TGTGCCAGCAGTCACGTGGAGACCCAGTACTTC
size: NA
V: TRBV6-2/TRBV6-3
length: 11
D: NA
J: TRBJ2-5

CDR3: CASSDPPGELFF
DNA: TGTGCCAGCAGCGACCCCCCCGGGGAGCTGTTTTTT
size: NA
V: TRBV9
length: 12
D: NA
J: TRBJ2-2

CDR3: CASSELSGAVSYEQYF
DNA: TGTGCCAGCAGTGAACTTAGCGGGGCCGTTTCGTACGAGCAGTACTTC
size: few
V: TRBV2
length: 16
D: TRBD2
J: TRBJ2-7

CDR3: CASSPDLNSNQPQHF
DNA: TGTGCCAGCAGCCCAGACCTGAATAGCAATCAGCCCCAGCATTTT
size: NA
V: TRBV3-1
length: 15
D: NA
J: TRBJ1-5

CDR3: CASSYEGQAPPQETQYF
DNA: TGTGCCAGCAGTTACGAGGGACAGGCCCCCCCCCAAGAGACCCAGTACTTC
size: NA
V: TRBV6-5
length: 17
D: TRBD1
J: TRBJ2-5

CDR3: CAWSQVEGGAYGYTF
DNA: TGTGCCTGGAGTCAGGTTGAGGGGGGGGCCTATGGCTACACCTTC
size: NA
V: TRBV30
length: 15
D: NA
J: TRBJ1-2

CDR3: CASSQIQGAGEKLFF
DNA: TGTGCCAGCAGCCAAATCCAGGGGGCGGGTGAAAAACTGTTTTTT
size: NA
V: TRBV4-2
length: 15
D: TRBD1
J: TRBJ1-4

CDR3: CAWAPSGGETDTQYF
DNA: TGTGCCTGGGCCCCTAGCGGGGGGGAGACAGATACGCAGTATTTT
size: NA
V: TRBV30
length: 15
D: TRBD2
J: TRBJ2-3

CDR3: CASSQEGDF
DNA: TGCGCCAGCAGCCAAGAAGGGGACTTT
size: NA
V: TRBV4-3
length: 9
D: NA
J: TRBJ2-3

CDR3: CAWSLVGGNTEAFF
DNA: TGTGCCTGGAGCCTAGTGGGAGGGAACACTGAAGCTTTCTTT
size: NA
V: TRBV30
length: 14
D: NA
J: TRBJ1-1

CDR3: CASSPGQVGEKLFF
DNA: TGTGCCAGCAGCCCGGGACAGGTGGGGGAAAAACTGTTTTTT
size: once
V: TRBV3-1
length: 14
D: TRBD1
J: TRBJ1-4

CDR3: CASSLQPGQGTYEQYF
DNA: TGTGCCAGCAGCTTGCAGCCTGGACAGGGCACCTACGAGCAGTACTTC
size: NA
V: TRBV5-8
length: 16
D: TRBD1
J: TRBJ2-7

CDR3: CASTRWGGTDTQYF
DNA: TGTGCCAGTACCCGCTGGGGTGGCACAGATACGCAGTATTTT
size: NA
V: TRBV19
length: 14
D: NA
J: TRBJ2-3

CDR3: CSVGQGDEAFF
DNA: TGCAGTGTAGGGCAGGGCGATGAAGCTTTCTTT
size: NA
V: TRBV20-1
length: 11
D: NA
J: TRBJ1-1

CDR3: CASSQQNPGGGFTGELFF
DNA: TGCGCCAGCAGCCAACAAAATCCGGGGGGGGGTTTCACCGGGGAGCTGTTTTTT
size: NA
V: TRBV4-3
length: 18
D: TRBD2
J: TRBJ2-2

CDR3: CASSQDGTGGYGYTF
DNA: TGCGCCAGCAGCCAAGATGGGACAGGGGGTTATGGCTACACCTTC
size: NA
V: TRBV4-3
length: 15
D: TRBD1
J: TRBJ1-2

CDR3: CASSQADLTQYF
DNA: TGTGCCAGCAGCCAAGCAGACTTGACCCAGTACTTC
size: NA
V: TRBV14
length: 12
D: NA
J: TRBJ2-5

CDR3: CSARPGRTDTQYF
DNA: TGCAGTGCCCGCCCGGGAAGAACAGATACGCAGTATTTT
size: NA
V: TRBV20-1
length: 13
D: NA
J: TRBJ2-3

CDR3: CASSLSSGNYGYTF
DNA: TGTGCCAGCAGTTTATCCTCAGGCAACTATGGCTACACCTTC
size: NA
V: TRBV27
length: 14
D: NA
J: TRBJ1-2

CDR3: CASSPLEDTEAFF
DNA: TGTGCCAGCTCACCACTGGAGGACACTGAAGCTTTCTTT
size: once
V: TRBV18
length: 13
D: NA
J: TRBJ1-1

CDR3: CASSSETPYEQYF
DNA: TGTGCCAGCAGTTCGGAAACCCCCTACGAGCAGTACTTC
size: NA
V: TRBV12-3/TRBV12-4
length: 13
D: NA
J: TRBJ2-7

CDR3: CASSSRTMNTEAFF
DNA: TGTGCCAGCAGTTCCCGGACCATGAACACTGAAGCTTTCTTT
size: NA
V: TRBV27
length: 14
D: NA
J: TRBJ1-1

CDR3: CAWKRWEENTIYF
DNA: TGTGCCTGGAAAAGATGGGAAGAAAACACCATATATTTT
size: NA
V: TRBV30
length: 13
D: NA
J: TRBJ1-3

CDR3: CSARDSERVWETQYF
DNA: TGCAGTGCTAGAGATTCAGAACGGGTATGGGAGACCCAGTACTTC
size: NA
V: TRBV20-1
length: 15
D: NA
J: TRBJ2-5

CDR3: CSYRMSSYEQYF
DNA: TGCAGCTACCGGATGAGCTCCTACGAGCAGTACTTC
size: once
V: TRBV29-1
length: 12
D: NA
J: TRBJ2-7

CDR3: CAISESMGQGAVYGYTF
DNA: TGTGCCATCAGTGAGTCGATGGGACAGGGGGCTGTCTATGGCTACACCTTC
size: NA
V: TRBV10-3
length: 17
D: TRBD1
J: TRBJ1-2

CDR3: CASSQDPRGKSALHF
DNA: TGTGCCAGCAGCCAAGATCCCAGGGGAAAGTCAGCCCTCCACTTT
size: NA
V: TRBV14
length: 15
D: NA
J: TRBJ1-6

CDR3: CASSLRAVGANVLTF
DNA: TGTGCCAGCAGCTTGAGGGCGGTTGGGGCCAACGTCCTGACTTTC
size: NA
V: TRBV11-2
length: 15
D: NA
J: TRBJ2-6

CDR3: CASSRHGAGGPIHEQYF
DNA: TGCGCCAGCAGTCGGCACGGAGCGGGGGGGCCTATCCACGAGCAGTACTTC
size: NA
V: TRBV23-1
length: 17
D: TRBD2
J: TRBJ2-7